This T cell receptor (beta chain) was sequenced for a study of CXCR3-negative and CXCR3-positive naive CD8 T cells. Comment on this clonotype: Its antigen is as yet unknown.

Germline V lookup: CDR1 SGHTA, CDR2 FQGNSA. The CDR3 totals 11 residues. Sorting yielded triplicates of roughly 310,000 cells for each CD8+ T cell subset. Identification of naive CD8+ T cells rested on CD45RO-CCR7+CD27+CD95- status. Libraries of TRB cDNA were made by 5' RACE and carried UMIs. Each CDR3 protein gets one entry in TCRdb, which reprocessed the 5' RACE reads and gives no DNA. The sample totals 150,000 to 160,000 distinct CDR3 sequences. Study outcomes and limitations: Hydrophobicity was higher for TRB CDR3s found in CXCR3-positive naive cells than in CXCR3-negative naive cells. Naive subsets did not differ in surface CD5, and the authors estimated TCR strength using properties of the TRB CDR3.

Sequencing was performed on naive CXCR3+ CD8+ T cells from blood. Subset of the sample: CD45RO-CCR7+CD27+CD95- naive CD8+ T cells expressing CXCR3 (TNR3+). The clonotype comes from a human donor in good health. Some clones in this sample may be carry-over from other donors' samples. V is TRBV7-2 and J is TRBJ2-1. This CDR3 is CASSLTREQFF.